This record covers a single T cell receptor (beta chain). The antigen is undetermined. The data belong to a study of blood T cells in healthy people across ages. Findings and limits, study-wide: PBMCs went unsorted, and a conclusive naive versus antigen-experienced comparison was therefore prevented.

Combining a sample-barcoded 5' primer with a J-beta primer mix, a second PCR ran for roughly 7 to 12 cycles. MiXCR was run by TCRdb on the 5' RACE reads, yielding one entry per CDR3 protein. The data hold 780,000 or so distinct CDR3 sequences, with approximately 53% observed a single time. This sequence originates from a man aged 40-50 years in good health. Sequenced: blood.

CDR3 sequence (DNA): TGCGCCAGCAGCTACACTAGCGTAATAAGGTACGAGCAGTACTTC. Translation gives CASSYTSVIRYEQYF. The rearrangement joins TRBV5-1 to TRBJ2-5; TRBD2 matches at 7 bases. The end of the DNA is better explained by TRBJ2-7, so the J call may be wrong. CDR1 is SGHRS and CDR2 is YFSETQ in the germline V gene. The CDR3 totals 15 residues.